The 15 T cell receptor beta chains below all came from one sample that was sequenced in a study of cytomegalovirus exposure and HLA in healthy donors. Some clones are missing from TCRdb's copy, which holds only in-frame ones; the method was immunoSEQ multiplex PCR. The table lists 65,000 to 75,000 clones, 85% to 95% of them singletons, with less than 6% in the top ten. The sample consisted of PBMCs. All receptors derive from a man between 18 and 29 years old in good health and CMV-seropositive.

V and J are TRBV10-3 and TRBJ2-7; TRBD2 matches 13 bases. The J segment lost 4 bases and the V segment lost 6 bases, leaving 6 bases of the junction unmatched. The CDR3 covers 15 residues. From germline, CDR1 is ENHRY and CDR2 SYGVKD. The CDR3 nucleotides are TGTGCCATCAGCCTGGGACTAGCGGGAACATACGAGCAGTACTTC. This gives the protein CAISLGLAGTYEQYF.

This chain joins TRBV19 and TRBJ2-1; TRBD1 matches at 8 bases. The CDR3 runs 13 residues. From germline, CDR1 is LNHDA and CDR2 SQIVND (reference sequence). Unmatched junction bases numbered 5, after V lost 5 bases and J lost 8 bases. The CDR3 protein is CASSGAGGDEQFF. Here the CDR3 DNA reads TGTGCCAGTAGTGGTGCAGGGGGCGATGAGCAGTTCTTC.

The V call is TRBV29-1, the J call TRBJ2-3; D is unclear. This CDR3 region has 15 residues. V was shortened by 0 bases and J by 0 bases, with 10 bases between the two germline ends. Germline V gene sequence: CDR1 SQVTM, CDR2 ANQGSEA. The CDR3 nucleotides are TGCAGCGTTGAAGATTGGCAGGAAAGCACAGATACGCAGTATTTT. Translating it yields CSVEDWQESTDTQYF.

The chain combines TRBV10-3 with TRBJ2-3; 12 bases match TRBD2. CDR1 and CDR2 (germline): ENHRY, SYGVKD. J lost 1 base, V lost 4 bases, and 6 bases had no gene match. The CDR3 is 17 residues long. The CDR3 protein is CAISVTLAGGGTDTQYF. The DNA of the CDR3 is TGTGCCATCAGTGTGACCCTAGCGGGAGGGGGCACAGATACGCAGTATTTT.

The V and J genes are TRBV19 and TRBJ2-7; 8 bases map to TRBD1. The CDR3 consists of 17 residues. Germline V CDR1 and CDR2: LNHDA, SQIVND (reference sequence). V lost 4 bases to trimming and J lost 5 bases; unmatched junction nucleotides: 16. In DNA, the CDR3 is TGTGCCAGTAGTACCCCCCTGGGGCAGGGGGCGAAGAACGAGCAGTACTTC. Its protein is CASSTPLGQGAKNEQYF.

This clone is a singleton in its sample. V is TRBV5-4 and J is TRBJ1-1; 9 bases are a match to TRBD1. The CDR3 length is 14 residues. Germline CDR1 reads SGHNT; CDR2 reads YYREEE (reference sequence). With 0 bases clipped from V and 10 bases from J, the junction kept 7 bases outside the gene matches. Written as DNA, the CDR3 is TGTGCCAGCAGCTTGGACAGGGGGCTACTAGGAGCTTTCTTT. Protein: CASSLDRGLLGAFF.

The rearrangement links TRBV11-2 to TRBJ2-7; TRBD2 might be the D (6 bases). The V gene lost 0 bases and the J gene lost 4 bases, with 7 bases spanning the gap. The CDR3 contains 13 residues. From germline, CDR1 is SGHAT and CDR2 FQNNGV. CDR3 coding DNA: TGTGCCAGCAGCTTAGATGGGGGGTACGAGCAGTACTTC. Encoded protein: CASSLDGGYEQYF.

CDR3 sequence (DNA): TGCGCCAGCAGGCAGGACACGTACAATGAGCAGTTCTTC. It specifies CASRQDTYNEQFF. The chain links TRBV10-1 to TRBJ2-1, with D possibly matching TRBD1 (5 bases). CDR1 is WNHNN, CDR2 SYGVQD, per germline (reference sequence). The CDR3 loop spans 13 amino acids. The V and J ends lost 6 bases and 4 bases respectively, with 10 bases between them.

This chain connects TRBV19 to TRBJ2-7, with 10 positions matching TRBD2. The CDR3 has 15 residues. The germline V gene has CDR1 LNHDA and CDR2 SQIVND (reference sequence). V lost 3 bases and J lost 2; bases outside the gene matches: 4. The CDR3 reads CASSILAGAPYEQYF. The CDR3 DNA reads as TGTGCCAGTAGTATTCTAGCGGGAGCTCCCTACGAGCAGTACTTC.

This clone appeared a few times. This chain connects TRBV30 to TRBJ2-1, with TRBD1 matching over 10 bases. CDR1 is GTSNPN and CDR2 is SVGIG in the germline V gene (reference sequence). The CDR3 has 15 amino acids. J lost 9 bases, V lost 6 bases, and 14 bases had no gene match. CDR3 sequence: CACLGGTGDVGEQFF. CDR3 DNA sequence: TGTGCCTGCCTCGGGGGGACAGGGGACGTGGGTGAGCAGTTCTTC.

Worth noting for this clone: Additional DNA sequences in this sample encode the identical CDR3. The chain carries TRBV28 and TRBJ1-4; no firm D call. Germline assignment: CDR1 MDHEN and CDR2 SYDVKM. Between the trimmed V and J ends, which lost 5 bases and 4 bases, there was a span of 2 bases. The CDR3 spans 11 residues. The CDR3 loop is CASSLNEKLFF. The CDR3 DNA is TGTGCCAGCAGTCTTAATGAAAAACTGTTTTTT.

The gene calls are TRBV2 and TRBJ2-7; 10 positions match TRBD2. This CDR3 has 15 residues. Germline trimming cut 5 bases from V and 2 bases from J; bases unmatched to any gene: 6. CDR1 is SNHLY, CDR2 FYNNEI, per germline. Here the CDR3 DNA reads TGTGCCAGCAGTCAATCTAGCGGGGGAACCTACGAGCAGTACTTC. Protein product: CASSQSSGGTYEQYF.

The CDR3 is CASSLSSGLSYEQYF. As DNA, the CDR3 is TGTGCCAGCAGTTTGTCTAGCGGCCTCTCCTACGAGCAGTACTTC. The rearrangement joins TRBV28 to TRBJ2-7, with 7 bases aligning to TRBD2. The V segment lost 3 bases and the J segment 0 bases; nucleotides outside the gene matches: 5. Per germline, CDR1 MDHEN and CDR2 SYDVKM. The length of the CDR3 is 15 residues. The full variable domain, in which reference TRBV28 and TRBJ2-7 provide the parts outside the CDR3, is DVKVTQSSRYLVKRTGEKVFLECVQDMDHENMFWYRQDPGLGLRLIYFSYDVKMKEKGDIPEGYSVSREKKERFSLILESASTNQTSMYLCASSLSSGLSYEQYFGPGTRLTVT.

The rearrangement uses TRBV4-1 and TRBJ1-1, with a possible D match to TRBD1 (5 bases). V was trimmed by 4 bases and J by 5 bases, leaving 23 bases between them. Germline V gene sequence: CDR1 MGHRA, CDR2 YSYEKL. The CDR3 covers 17 residues. The CDR3 DNA reads as TGCGCCAGCAGCCCCATTCTTGGGGCGGCGAGTTATACTGAAGCTTTCTTT. It yields the protein CASSPILGAASYTEAFF.

The rearrangement links TRBV19 to TRBJ2-1, with a possible D match to TRBD1 (5 bases). V lost 1 base and J lost 1, with 8 bases in between. Per the germline V gene, CDR1 is LNHDA and CDR2 is SQIVND (reference sequence). The CDR3 spans 15 residues. CDR3 DNA: TGTGCCAGTAGTATAGCCAGGGCTTCCTACAATGAGCAGTTCTTC. This translates into CASSIARASYNEQFF.